Each of the 5 T cell receptor beta chains below was sequenced from the same sample in a study of blood T cell repertoires in COVID-19. Only in-frame clones appear in the TCRdb table, and some are missing; sequencing was by immunoSEQ multiplex PCR. Of about 240,000 clones detected, around 86% appear once; the ten largest clones hold over 9%. The sample consisted of peripheral blood. All receptors derive from an elderly man with acute or convalescent COVID-19.

J is TRBJ2-1 and V is TRBV6-5; TRBD1 matches at 10 bases. CDR1 MNHEY and CDR2 SVGAGI come from the germline V gene. Trimming at V came to 6 bases and at J to 4 bases, leaving 6 bases not matched to a gene. The CDR3 is made up of 15 amino acids. The DNA of the CDR3 is TGTGCCAGCAGGCCCAGACAGGGGGCTTACAATGAGCAGTTCTTC. Translated, it gives CASRPRQGAYNEQFF.

This chain links TRBV10-2 with TRBJ2-2; 10 positions agree with TRBD1. Germline-derived CDR1 and CDR2 are WSHSY and SAAADI. V gave up 4 bases and J gave up 5 bases; unmatched junction bases: 1. The CDR3 is 14 amino acids. The CDR3 reads CASSGTGGTGELFF. The CDR3 nucleotides read TGCGCCAGCAGTGGGACAGGGGGAACCGGGGAGCTGTTTTTT.

The chain carries TRBV4-1 and TRBJ2-7, with TRBD2 matching over 11 bases. The CDR3 runs to 17 residues. J was trimmed by 0 bases and V by 3 bases; bases with no gene match: 7. CDR1 and CDR2 (germline): MGHRA, YSYEKL. This chain's CDR3 is CASSQSLAGVNSYEQYF. The CDR3 DNA follows: TGCGCCAGCAGCCAGTCACTAGCGGGGGTAAACTCCTACGAGCAGTACTTC.

The chain employs TRBV18 and TRBJ1-2; a weak D match, TRBD1 (6 bases). Per the germline V gene, CDR1 is KGHSH and CDR2 is LQKENI. CDR3 length: 15 residues. V lost 4 bases to trimming and J lost 8 bases, with 20 bases between them. CDR3 nucleotides: TGTGCCAGCTCACTAAACATGGGGGCGTGGGACGGCTACACCTTC. This gives the protein CASSLNMGAWDGYTF.

This rearrangement joins TRBV5-1 to TRBJ1-6; TRBD1 matches at 7 bases. V trimming: 3 bases; J trimming: 8 bases; junction bases outside the gene matches: 8. The CDR3 loop spans 15 amino acids. Germline V CDR1 and CDR2: SGHRS, YFSETQ. The CDR3 DNA reads TGCGCCAGCAGCTACTTTGGCCAGGGGGATTCACCCCTCCACTTT. Its translation is CASSYFGQGDSPLHF.